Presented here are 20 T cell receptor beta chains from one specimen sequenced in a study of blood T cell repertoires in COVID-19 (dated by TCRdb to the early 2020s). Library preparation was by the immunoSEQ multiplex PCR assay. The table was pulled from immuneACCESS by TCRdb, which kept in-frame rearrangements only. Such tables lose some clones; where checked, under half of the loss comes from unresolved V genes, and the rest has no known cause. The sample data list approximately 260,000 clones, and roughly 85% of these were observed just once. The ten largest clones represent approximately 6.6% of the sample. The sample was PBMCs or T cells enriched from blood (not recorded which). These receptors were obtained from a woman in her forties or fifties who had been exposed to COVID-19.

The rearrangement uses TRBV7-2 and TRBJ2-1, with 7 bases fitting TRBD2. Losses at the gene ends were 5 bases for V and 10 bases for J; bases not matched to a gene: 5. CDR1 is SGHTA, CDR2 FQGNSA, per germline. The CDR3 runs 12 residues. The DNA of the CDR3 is TGTGCCAGCAGCCCGACTAGCCGAGAGCAGTTCTTC. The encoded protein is CASSPTSREQFF.

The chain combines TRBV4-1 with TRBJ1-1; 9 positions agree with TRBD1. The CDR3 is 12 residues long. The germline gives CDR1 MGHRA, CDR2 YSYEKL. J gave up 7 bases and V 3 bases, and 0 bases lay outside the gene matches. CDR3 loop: CASSQGQGEAFF. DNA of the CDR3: TGCGCCAGCAGCCAGGGACAGGGTGAAGCTTTCTTT.

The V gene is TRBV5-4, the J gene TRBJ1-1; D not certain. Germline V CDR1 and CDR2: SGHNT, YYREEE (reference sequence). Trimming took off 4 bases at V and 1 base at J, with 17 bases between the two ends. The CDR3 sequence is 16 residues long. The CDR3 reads CASSPSQRVGNTEAFF. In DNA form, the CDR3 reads TGTGCCAGCAGCCCGAGTCAAAGAGTCGGGAACACTGAAGCTTTCTTT. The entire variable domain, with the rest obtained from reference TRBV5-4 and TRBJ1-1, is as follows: ETGVTQSPTHLIKTRGQQVTLRCSSQSGHNTVSWYQQALGQGPQFIFQYYREEENGRGNFPPRFSGLQFPNYSSELNVNALELDDSALYLCASSPSQRVGNTEAFFGQGTRLTVV.

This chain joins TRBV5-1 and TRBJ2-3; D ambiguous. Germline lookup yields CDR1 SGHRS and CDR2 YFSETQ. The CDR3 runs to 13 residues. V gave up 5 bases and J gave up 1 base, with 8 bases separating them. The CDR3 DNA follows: TGCGCCAGCAGTCGACTTGGCACAGATACGCAGTATTTT. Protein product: CASSRLGTDTQYF.

The CDR3 nucleotides are TGCGCCAGCAGCTTGTACGCGGGTACGCAGTATTTT. The encoded protein is CASSLYAGTQYF. The V gene is TRBV5-1, the J gene TRBJ2-3; tentative D call: TRBD2 (5 bases). The germline V gene encodes CDR1 SGHRS and CDR2 YFSETQ. The CDR3 has 12 amino acids. Trimming pared 1 base from V and 8 bases from J, leaving 8 bases between.

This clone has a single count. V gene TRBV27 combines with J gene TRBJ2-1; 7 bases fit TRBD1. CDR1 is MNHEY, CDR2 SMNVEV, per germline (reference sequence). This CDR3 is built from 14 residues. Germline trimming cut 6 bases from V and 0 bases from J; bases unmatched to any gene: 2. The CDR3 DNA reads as TGTGCCAGCAGGGGACAGATCTCCTACAATGAGCAGTTCTTC. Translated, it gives CASRGQISYNEQFF.

CDR3 loop: CASSEDSLNEQFF. CDR3 DNA sequence: TGCGCCAGCAGTGAGGATAGCCTCAATGAGCAGTTCTTC. The J gene is TRBJ2-1, the V gene TRBV10-2; D is unclear. This CDR3 has 13 amino acids. Germline lookup yields CDR1 WSHSY and CDR2 SAAADI. Between the trimmed V and J ends, which lost 2 bases and 6 bases, there was a span of 8 bases.

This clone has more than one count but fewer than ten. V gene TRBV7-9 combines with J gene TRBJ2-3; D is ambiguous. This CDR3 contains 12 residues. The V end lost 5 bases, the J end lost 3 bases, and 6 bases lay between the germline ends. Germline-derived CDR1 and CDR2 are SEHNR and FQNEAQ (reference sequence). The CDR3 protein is CASSPETDTQYF. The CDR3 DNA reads TGTGCCAGCAGCCCTGAGACAGATACGCAGTATTTT.

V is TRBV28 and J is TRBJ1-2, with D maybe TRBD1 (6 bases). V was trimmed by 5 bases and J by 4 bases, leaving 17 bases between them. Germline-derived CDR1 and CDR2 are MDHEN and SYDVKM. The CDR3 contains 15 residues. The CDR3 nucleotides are TGTGCCAGCAGTCAGGACAGCCAATGGCCCTATGGCTACACCTTC. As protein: CASSQDSQWPYGYTF.

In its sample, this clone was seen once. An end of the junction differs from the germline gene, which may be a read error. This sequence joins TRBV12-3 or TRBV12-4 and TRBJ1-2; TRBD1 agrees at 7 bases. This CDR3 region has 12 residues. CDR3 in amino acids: CASSSIGGTALF. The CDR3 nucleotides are TGTGCCAGCAGTTCGATTGGCGGGACAGCCCTCTTC.

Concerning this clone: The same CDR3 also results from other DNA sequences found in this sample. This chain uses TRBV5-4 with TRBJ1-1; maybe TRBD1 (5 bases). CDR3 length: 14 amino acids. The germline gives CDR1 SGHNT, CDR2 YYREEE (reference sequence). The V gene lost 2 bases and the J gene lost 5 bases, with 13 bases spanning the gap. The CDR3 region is CASSLGRGGTEAFF. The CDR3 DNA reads TGTGCCAGCAGCTTAGGGAGGGGAGGGACTGAAGCTTTCTTT.

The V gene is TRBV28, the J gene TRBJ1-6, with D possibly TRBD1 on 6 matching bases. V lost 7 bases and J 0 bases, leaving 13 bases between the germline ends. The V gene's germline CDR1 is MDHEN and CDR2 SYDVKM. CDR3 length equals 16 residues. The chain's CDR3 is CASTQTGLSYNSPLHF. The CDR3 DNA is TGTGCCAGCACCCAGACAGGTCTCTCCTATAATTCACCCCTCCACTTT.

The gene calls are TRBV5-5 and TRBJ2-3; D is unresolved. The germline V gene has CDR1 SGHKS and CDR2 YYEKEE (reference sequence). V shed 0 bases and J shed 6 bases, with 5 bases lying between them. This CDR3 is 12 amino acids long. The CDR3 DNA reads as TGTGCCAGCAGCTTGGACTGGGATACGCAGTATTTT. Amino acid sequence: CASSLDWDTQYF.

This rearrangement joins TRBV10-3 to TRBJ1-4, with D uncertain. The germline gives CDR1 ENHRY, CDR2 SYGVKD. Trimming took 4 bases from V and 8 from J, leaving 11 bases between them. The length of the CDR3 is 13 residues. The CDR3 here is CAISGGLREKLFF. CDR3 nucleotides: TGTGCCATCAGTGGCGGGCTCAGGGAAAAACTGTTTTTT.

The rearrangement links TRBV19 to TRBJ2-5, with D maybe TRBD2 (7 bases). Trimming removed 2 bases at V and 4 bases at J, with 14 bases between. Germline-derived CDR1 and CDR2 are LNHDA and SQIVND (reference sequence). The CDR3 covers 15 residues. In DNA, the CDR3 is TGTGCCAGTAGTATAAGCGGGACACATCTAGAGACCCAGTACTTC. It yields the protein CASSISGTHLETQYF. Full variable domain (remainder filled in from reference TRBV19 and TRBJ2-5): DGGITQSPKYLFRKEGQNVTLSCEQNLNHDAMYWYRQDPGQGLRLIYYSQIVNDFQKGDIAEGYSVSREKKESFPLTVTSAQKNPTAFYLCASSISGTHLETQYFGPGTRLLVL.

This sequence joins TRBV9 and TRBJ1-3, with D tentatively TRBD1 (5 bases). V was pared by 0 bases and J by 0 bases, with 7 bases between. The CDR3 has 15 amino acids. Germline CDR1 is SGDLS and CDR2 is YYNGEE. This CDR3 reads CASSVDGHSGNTIYF. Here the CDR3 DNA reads TGTGCCAGCAGCGTAGACGGACACTCTGGAAACACCATATATTTT.

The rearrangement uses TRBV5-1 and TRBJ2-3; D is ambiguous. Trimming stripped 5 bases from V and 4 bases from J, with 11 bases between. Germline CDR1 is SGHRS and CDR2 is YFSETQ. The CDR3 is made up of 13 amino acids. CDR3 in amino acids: CASSARRPDTQYF. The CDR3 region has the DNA TGCGCCAGCAGTGCGCGCCGCCCAGATACGCAGTATTTT.

The CDR3 loop is CAISESRVRGNEQFF. CDR3 bases: TGTGCCATCAGTGAGTCCAGGGTAAGGGGCAATGAGCAGTTCTTC. The rearrangement links TRBV10-3 to TRBJ2-1, with D perhaps TRBD1 (5 bases). The CDR3 is made up of 15 amino acids. The V end lost 0 bases, the J end lost 6 bases, and 12 bases lay between the germline ends. Germline assignment: CDR1 ENHRY and CDR2 SYGVKD.

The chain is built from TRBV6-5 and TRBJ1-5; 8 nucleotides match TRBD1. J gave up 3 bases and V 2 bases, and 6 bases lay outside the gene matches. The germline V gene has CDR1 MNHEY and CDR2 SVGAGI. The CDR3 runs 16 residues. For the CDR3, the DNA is TGTGCCAGCAGTTACCCTCAGGGGGCCCTCAATCAGCCCCAGCATTTT. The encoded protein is CASSYPQGALNQPQHF.

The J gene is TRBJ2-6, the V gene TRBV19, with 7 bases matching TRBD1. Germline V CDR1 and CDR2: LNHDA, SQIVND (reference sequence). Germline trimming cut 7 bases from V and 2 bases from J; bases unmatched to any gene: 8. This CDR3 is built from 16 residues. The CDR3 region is CASNPGGRTGANVLTF. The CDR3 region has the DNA TGTGCCAGTAATCCAGGGGGAAGGACTGGGGCCAACGTCCTGACTTTC.